Described below is a single T cell receptor (beta chain) sequence and its context. Trimming stripped 1 base from V and 11 bases from J, with 18 bases between. This CDR3 region has 15 residues. Germline V gives CDR1 MGHRA, CDR2 YSYEKL. Amplified TCR beta CDR3 regions derived from RNA transcripts. The primer set for the first-round RT-PCR of the TCR CDR3 was HTBI. Via MiXCR, TCRdb re-called the multiplex PCR reads, giving one row per CDR3 protein. The sample has around 300,000 distinct CDR3 sequences, more than 11% seen once. The data are from a study of T cells in Graves' hyperthyroidism and ophthalmopathy. Study-level background: At initial diagnosis, before any treatment had begun, peripheral blood was obtained.

Fresh peripheral blood, under 13 ml, yielded the PBMCs. The source material was blood. The chain is built from TRBV4-1 and TRBJ2-4; possible D gene TRBD2, 6 bases. The receptor comes from a woman in her thirties with Graves' hyperthyroidism. The CDR3 loop is CASSQGRGGSSVQYF. The CDR3 DNA sequence: TGCGCCAGCAGCCAAGGACGGGGAGGAAGTTCGGTTCAGTACTTC.